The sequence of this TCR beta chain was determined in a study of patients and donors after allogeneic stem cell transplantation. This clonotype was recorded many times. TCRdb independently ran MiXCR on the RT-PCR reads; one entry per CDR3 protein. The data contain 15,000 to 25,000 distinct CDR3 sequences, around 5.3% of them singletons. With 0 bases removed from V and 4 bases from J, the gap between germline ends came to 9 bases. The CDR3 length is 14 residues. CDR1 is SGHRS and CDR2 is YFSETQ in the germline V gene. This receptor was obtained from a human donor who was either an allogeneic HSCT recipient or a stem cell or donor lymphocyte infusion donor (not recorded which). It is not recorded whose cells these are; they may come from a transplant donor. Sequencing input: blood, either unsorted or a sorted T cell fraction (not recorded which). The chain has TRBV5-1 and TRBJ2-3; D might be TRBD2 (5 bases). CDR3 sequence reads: CASSLASGSDTQYF. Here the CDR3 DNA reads TGCGCCAGCAGCTTGGCCTCGGGGTCAGATACGCAGTATTTT. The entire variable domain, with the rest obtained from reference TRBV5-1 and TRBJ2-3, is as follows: KAGVTQTPRYLIKTRGQQVTLSCSPISGHRSVSWYQQTPGQGLQFLFEYFSETQRNKGNFPGRFSGRQFSNSRSEMNVSTLELGDSALYLCASSLASGSDTQYFGPGTRLTVL.